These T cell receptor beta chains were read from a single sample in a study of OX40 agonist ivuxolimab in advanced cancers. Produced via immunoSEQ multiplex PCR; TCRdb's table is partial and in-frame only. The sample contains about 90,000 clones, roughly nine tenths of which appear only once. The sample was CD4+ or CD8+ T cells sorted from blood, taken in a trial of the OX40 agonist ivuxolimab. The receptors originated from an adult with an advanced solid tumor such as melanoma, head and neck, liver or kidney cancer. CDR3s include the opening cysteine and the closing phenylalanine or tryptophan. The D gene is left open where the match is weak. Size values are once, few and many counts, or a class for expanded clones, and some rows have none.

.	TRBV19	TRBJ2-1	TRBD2	CASSITQGGKQFF	TGTGCCAGTAGTATAACGCAGGGAGGGAAGCAGTTCTTC
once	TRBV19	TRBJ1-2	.	CASTPAAGYGYTF	TGTGCCAGTACCCCGGCCGCGGGCTATGGCTACACCTTC
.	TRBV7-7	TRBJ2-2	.	CASSFRPNTGELFF	TGTGCTAGCAGCTTTCGGCCGAACACCGGGGAGCTGTTTTTT
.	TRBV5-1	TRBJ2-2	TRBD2	CASSLVIAAGARTGELFF	TGCGCCAGCAGCTTGGTAATTGCAGCGGGGGCCCGCACCGGGGAGCTGTTTTTT
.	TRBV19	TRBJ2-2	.	CASIGTRANGELFF	TGTGCCAGTATCGGGACCAGGGCCAACGGGGAGCTGTTTTTT
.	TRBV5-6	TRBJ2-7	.	CASSSRPSYEQYF	TGTGCCAGCAGCTCCAGGCCCTCCTACGAGCAGTACTTC
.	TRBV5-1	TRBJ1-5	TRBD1	CASSPGTGRYQPQHF	TGCGCCAGCAGCCCCGGGACAGGTCGGTATCAGCCCCAGCATTTT
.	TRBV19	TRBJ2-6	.	CASSQWTSGANVLTF	TGTGCCAGTAGTCAATGGACCTCTGGGGCCAACGTCCTGACTTTC
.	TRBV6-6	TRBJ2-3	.	CASGGRADTQYF	TGTGCCAGCGGGGGCAGGGCAGATACGCAGTATTTT
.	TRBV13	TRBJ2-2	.	CASTLKPGGELFF	TGTGCCAGCACCTTAAAGCCCGGGGGGGAGCTGTTTTTT
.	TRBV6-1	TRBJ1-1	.	CERTTEAFF	TGTGAGAGGACCACTGAAGCTTTCTTT
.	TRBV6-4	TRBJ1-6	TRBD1	CASSRDRENSPLHF	TGTGCCAGCAGTCGTGACAGGGAAAATTCACCCCTCCACTTT
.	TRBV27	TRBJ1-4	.	CASSRQWGLGARTQKLFF	TGTGCCAGCAGTAGGCAATGGGGTTTAGGGGCCCGAACACAGAAACTGTTTTTT
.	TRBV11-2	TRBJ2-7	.	CASSPQWAGSYEQYF	TGTGCCAGCAGCCCACAGTGGGCAGGGAGTTACGAGCAGTACTTC
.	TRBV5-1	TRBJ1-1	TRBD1	CASSKGQGAGEAFF	TGCGCCAGCAGCAAGGGACAGGGGGCCGGGGAAGCTTTCTTT